The 32 T cell receptor beta chains below were found in one sample sequenced in a study of cytomegalovirus exposure and HLA in healthy donors. Primers: 60 Vbeta forward and 13 Jbeta reverse. Assay used: immunoSEQ multiplex PCR; TCRdb lists only in-frame clones, some missing. The table lists some 130,000 clones, 66% of them singletons. What was sequenced was PBMCs. These receptors all come from a human donor in good health.

The chain combines TRBV4-1 with TRBJ2-3, with TRBD1 identical over 7 bases. This CDR3 is 15 amino acids long. Germline trimming cut 0 bases from V and 3 bases from J; bases unmatched to any gene: 3. Germline values: CDR1 MGHRA, CDR2 YSYEKL. CDR3 residues: CASSQDDRVTDTQYF. CDR3 nucleotides: TGCGCCAGCAGCCAAGATGACAGGGTGACAGATACGCAGTATTTT.

This clone appeared a few times. The gene calls are TRBV9 and TRBJ2-7; D possibly corresponds to TRBD2 (5 bases). The CDR3 has 12 residues. V dropped 4 bases and J dropped 6 bases, with 11 bases sitting between them. The germline V gene has CDR1 SGDLS and CDR2 YYNGEE. For the CDR3, the DNA is TGTGCCAGCAGCCAAAGTCGGGGCGAGCAGTACTTC. It encodes CASSQSRGEQYF.

This clone was picked up a small number of times. This rearrangement joins TRBV6-5 to TRBJ2-7; 7 nucleotides match TRBD1. The germline gives CDR1 MNHEY, CDR2 SVGAGI. This CDR3 region has 13 residues. V gave up 6 bases and J gave up 2 bases; unmatched junction bases: 4. CDR3 nucleotide sequence: TGTGCCAGCAGCCTAGGGGGCCCCTACGAGCAGTACTTC. Translating gives CASSLGGPYEQYF.

V and J are TRBV7-6 and TRBJ2-1; weak D call: TRBD2 (5 bases). The CDR3 covers 15 residues. The germline CDR1 and CDR2 sequences are SGHVS and FNYEAQ. Trimming removed 4 bases from V and 7 bases from J, with 17 bases in between. This chain's CDR3 is CASSSLEWERNEQFF. CDR3 DNA: TGTGCCAGCAGCTCCTTGGAGTGGGAGCGGAATGAGCAGTTCTTC. Combining the CDR3 with reference TRBV7-6 and TRBJ2-1 gives the whole variable domain GAGVSQSPRYKVTKRGQDVALRCDPISGHVSLYWYRQALGQGPEFLTYFNYEAQQDKSGLPNDRFSAERPEGSISTLTIQRTEQRDSAMYRCASSSLEWERNEQFFGPGTRLTVL.

CDR3 amino acids: CASSESPRGHYEQYF. DNA for the CDR3: TGCGCCAGCAGTGAGTCGCCTCGGGGACACTACGAGCAGTACTTC. The rearrangement links TRBV10-1 to TRBJ2-7; TRBD1 is a possible D gene (6 bases). Germline CDR1 reads WNHNN; CDR2 reads SYGVQD (reference sequence). Trimming shortened V by 0 bases and J by 3 bases, and 12 bases separated the two germline ends. The CDR3 runs 15 residues.

The rearrangement joins TRBV29-1 to TRBJ2-2; no clear D gene. The germline CDR1 and CDR2 sequences are SQVTM and ANQGSEA. Trimming removed 5 bases from V and 3 bases from J, with 4 bases in between. The length of the CDR3 is 11 residues. CDR3: CSVRDTGELFF. In DNA form, the CDR3 reads TGCAGCGTTCGGGACACCGGGGAGCTGTTTTTT.

This chain uses TRBV5-6 with TRBJ2-7; tentatively, D is TRBD1 (5 bases). Trimming pared 3 bases from V and 6 bases from J, leaving 10 bases between. CDR1 SGHDT and CDR2 YYEEEE come from the germline V gene. The length of the CDR3 is 12 residues. Written as DNA, the CDR3 is TGTGCCAGCAGCTCGAGCAGGGCCGAGCAGTACTTC. Its translation: CASSSSRAEQYF.

This chain joins TRBV10-3 and TRBJ2-2, with D unresolved. V was pared by 3 bases and J by 3 bases, with 5 bases between. The CDR3 spans 13 residues. Per germline, CDR1 ENHRY and CDR2 SYGVKD. The DNA for the CDR3 is TGTGCCATCAGTGAAGGAGACACCGGGGAGCTGTTTTTT. Translated: CAISEGDTGELFF.

This clone has a handful of counts. The chain joins TRBV19 to TRBJ1-5, with D tentatively TRBD1 (5 bases). Deletions cut 7 bases from V and 0 bases from J, with 13 bases between. The CDR3 has 15 residues. Per germline, CDR1 LNHDA and CDR2 SQIVND (reference sequence). The CDR3 loop reads CASNTGRYSNQPQHF. CDR3 coding DNA: TGTGCCAGTAACACAGGTCGGTATAGCAATCAGCCCCAGCATTTT.

This clone was picked up a small number of times. The rearrangement links TRBV7-2 to TRBJ1-5; D is unclear. CDR3 length: 13 residues. V was shortened by 7 bases and J by 0 bases, with 7 bases between the two germline ends. Germline V gene data show CDR1 as SGHTA and CDR2 as FQGNSA. The CDR3 bases are TGTGCCAGCACGAGTGATAGCAATCAGCCCCAGCATTTT. This encodes CASTSDSNQPQHF.

The chain has TRBV25-1 and TRBJ2-5, with D possibly being TRBD1 (6 bases). The CDR3 is 15 amino acids. The V end lost 5 bases, the J end lost 2 bases, and 15 bases lay between the germline ends. Germline lookup yields CDR1 MGHDK and CDR2 SYGVNS. DNA for the CDR3: TGTGCCAGCAGTACCCTCGACAGGCGACAAGAGACCCAGTACTTC. Translating gives CASSTLDRRQETQYF.

This chain uses TRBV6-5 with TRBJ2-7, with 8 bases fitting TRBD1. Germline trimming cut 0 bases from V and 7 bases from J; bases unmatched to any gene: 5. Germline V CDR1 and CDR2: MNHEY, SVGAGI. The CDR3 spans 14 residues. CDR3 loop: CASSYSGTGGEQYF. The DNA of the CDR3 is TGTGCCAGCAGTTACTCCGGGACAGGAGGGGAGCAGTACTTC.

The chain recombines TRBV5-1 with TRBJ2-1; a possible D gene is TRBD1 (6 bases). CDR1 and CDR2 (germline): SGHRS, YFSETQ. This CDR3 contains 14 residues. Trimming pared 0 bases from V and 9 bases from J, leaving 13 bases between. The CDR3 sequence: CASSLGPSRGEQFF. The CDR3 DNA reads as TGCGCCAGCAGCTTGGGTCCTAGCAGGGGTGAGCAGTTCTTC. Full variable domain (missing parts from reference TRBV5-1 and TRBJ2-1): KAGVTQTPRYLIKTRGQQVTLSCSPISGHRSVSWYQQTPGQGLQFLFEYFSETQRNKGNFPGRFSGRQFSNSRSEMNVSTLELGDSALYLCASSLGPSRGEQFFGPGTRLTVL.

The genes are TRBV28 and TRBJ1-2; weak D call: TRBD1 (6 bases). Germline assignment: CDR1 MDHEN and CDR2 SYDVKM. Trimming left V 6 bases short and J 2 bases short, with 10 bases between. The CDR3 is made up of 13 amino acids. The CDR3 DNA follows: TGTGCCAGCAGCGGGGACATGAACTATGGCTACACCTTC. This sequence encodes CASSGDMNYGYTF.

The rearrangement uses TRBV28 and TRBJ2-5, with 8 bases that match TRBD1. The J segment lost 4 bases and the V segment lost 5 bases, leaving 9 bases of the junction unmatched. The germline gives CDR1 MDHEN, CDR2 SYDVKM. This CDR3 has 15 amino acids. CDR3 DNA sequence: TGTGCCAGCAGTGGATACCAGGGGGCAGGAGAGACCCAGTACTTC. It is translated as CASSGYQGAGETQYF.

This chain connects TRBV12-5 to TRBJ2-5, with 8 bases fitting TRBD2. The J call is in doubt because the DNA end fits TRBJ2-7 better. Per germline, CDR1 LGHNT and CDR2 FRNRAP. The CDR3 extends over 14 amino acids. CDR3 DNA sequence: TGTGCTAGTACCACGGGAGGGCCACCCTACGAGCAGTACTTC. It yields the protein CASTTGGPPYEQYF.

This chain links TRBV27 with TRBJ2-7; tentative D call: TRBD1 (6 bases). The germline gives CDR1 MNHEY, CDR2 SMNVEV (reference sequence). With 6 bases removed from V and 6 bases from J, the gap between germline ends came to 15 bases. CDR3 length: 13 amino acids. The CDR3 is CASRPTGSAEQYF. In DNA form, the CDR3 reads TGTGCCAGCAGACCGACAGGTTCAGCCGAGCAGTACTTC.

The chain employs TRBV18 and TRBJ2-1; tentatively, D is TRBD1 (6 bases). The germline V gene encodes CDR1 KGHSH and CDR2 LQKENI. Trimming cost V 3 bases and J 7 bases, with 13 bases left between them. The length of the CDR3 is 14 residues. CDR3 DNA sequence: TGTGCCAGCTCACCCGTTATACAGGGTAATGAGCAGTTCTTC. Its translation: CASSPVIQGNEQFF.

The CDR3 nucleotides are TGTGCCAGCAGTGAATCGACAGGGTACCTTGACATTCAGTACTTC. Its translation is CASSESTGYLDIQYF. The chain carries TRBV25-1 and TRBJ2-4; TRBD1 aligns across 7 bases. The CDR3 consists of 15 residues. V gave up 1 base and J gave up 8 bases; unmatched junction bases: 8. Germline CDR1 reads MGHDK; CDR2 reads SYGVNS.

A remark on this clone: The junction and the germline gene differ at one end; a read error may be behind it. The V and J genes are TRBV13 and TRBJ2-5; perhaps TRBD1 as D (6 bases). CDR1 is PRHDT and CDR2 is FYEKMQ in the germline V gene (reference sequence). This CDR3 region has 14 residues. DNA of the CDR3: TGTGCCAGCAGTTTAGGTGGGGGCCAGAGTACCCAGTACTTC. Translating gives CASSLGGGQSTQYF.

This clone was recorded a few times. The CDR3 nucleotides are TGTGCCAGCAGCTTGAGGGATACCGGGGAGCTGTTTTTT. Protein product: CASSLRDTGELFF. This chain connects TRBV7-3 to TRBJ2-2; D is perhaps TRBD2 (5 bases). Germline loops: CDR1 SGHTA, CDR2 FQGTGA. CDR3 length equals 13 residues. V was trimmed by 3 bases and J by 5 bases, leaving 7 bases between them.

V and J are TRBV11-3 and TRBJ2-2; D may be TRBD1 (6 bases). This CDR3 spans 16 amino acids. Germline loops: CDR1 SGHNT, CDR2 YENEEA. Trimming cost V 1 base and J 3 bases, with 12 bases left between them. DNA for the CDR3: TGTGCCAGCAGCTTAGGACAGGCCGAATACACCGGGGAGCTGTTTTTT. Its translation is CASSLGQAEYTGELFF.

This chain joins TRBV5-1 and TRBJ1-2; 9 positions agree with TRBD1. The trim removed 4 bases at V and 4 bases at J, leaving 5 bases unmatched. This CDR3 is built from 14 residues. Germline V gene lookup returns CDR1 SGHRS and CDR2 YFSETQ. CDR3 in DNA: TGCGCCAGCAGCACGGGACAGGGCAGCTATGGCTACACCTTC. It is translated as CASSTGQGSYGYTF.

The chain couples TRBV28 to TRBJ2-3; a weak D match, TRBD2 (5 bases). The CDR3 is 14 amino acids. V was clipped by 2 bases and J by 1 base, with 7 bases between them. Germline CDR1 MDHEN, CDR2 SYDVKM. The CDR3 spells CASSLVSGTDTQYF. The CDR3 nucleotides read TGTGCCAGCAGTTTAGTTAGCGGCACAGATACGCAGTATTTT.

J is TRBJ1-3 and V is TRBV9; maybe TRBD1 (6 bases). V was shortened by 3 bases and J by 1 base, with 17 bases between the two germline ends. Germline V gives CDR1 SGDLS, CDR2 YYNGEE. This CDR3 comprises 17 residues. DNA of the CDR3: TGTGCCAGCAGCGCGCCTAGACAGGACCAATCTGGAAACACCATATATTTT. Protein product: CASSAPRQDQSGNTIYF.

The J gene is TRBJ1-2, the V gene TRBV5-1; D unclear. The germline gives CDR1 SGHRS, CDR2 YFSETQ. This CDR3 is 12 amino acids long. Trimming cost V 0 bases and J 8 bases, with 8 bases left between them. CDR3 protein: CASSLEQSGYTF. For the CDR3, the DNA is TGCGCCAGCAGCTTGGAGCAATCGGGCTACACCTTC.

The V call is TRBV13, the J call TRBJ2-1, with D perhaps TRBD2 (6 bases). V shed 7 bases and J shed 1 base, with 14 bases lying between them. Germline V gives CDR1 PRHDT, CDR2 FYEKMQ (reference sequence). The CDR3 runs to 15 residues. CDR3 coding DNA: TGTGCCAGCACCACAACAGCGGGTTCCTACAATGAGCAGTTCTTC. It yields the protein CASTTTAGSYNEQFF.

The V gene is TRBV27, the J gene TRBJ1-1; maybe TRBD1 (6 bases). Trimming took off 6 bases at V and 2 bases at J, with 7 bases between the two ends. Germline-derived CDR1 and CDR2 are MNHEY and SMNVEV (reference sequence). The CDR3 is 12 residues long. The chain's CDR3 is CASRGGNTEAFF. CDR3 sequence (DNA): TGTGCCAGCAGAGGGGGAAACACTGAAGCTTTCTTT.

Here the CDR3 reads CASSPIGTYNEQFF. CDR3 in DNA: TGTGCCAGCAGTCCCATCGGGACCTACAATGAGCAGTTCTTC. The V call is TRBV28, the J call TRBJ2-1, with D maybe TRBD2 (5 bases). Germline-derived CDR1 and CDR2 are MDHEN and SYDVKM. The CDR3 consists of 14 residues. The ends were cut back, 5 bases at V and 2 bases at J, with 10 bases in the middle. Full variable domain (remainder filled in from reference TRBV28 and TRBJ2-1): DVKVTQSSRYLVKRTGEKVFLECVQDMDHENMFWYRQDPGLGLRLIYFSYDVKMKEKGDIPEGYSVSREKKERFSLILESASTNQTSMYLCASSPIGTYNEQFFGPGTRLTVL.

A remark on this clone: Since the CDR3 does not end with the conserved phenylalanine or tryptophan, this likely comes from a read error. This sequence joins TRBV11-1 and TRBJ2-2; 8 positions agree with TRBD1. Germline V lookup: CDR1 SGHAT, CDR2 FQDESV (reference sequence). This CDR3 spans 14 amino acids. V dropped 5 bases and J dropped 3; count of bases not matched to a gene: 2. The CDR3 loop reads CASSPGQDTGELFL. The CDR3 nucleotides are TGTGCCAGCAGCCCGGGACAGGACACCGGGGAGCTGTTTTTG.

The V and J genes are TRBV10-3 and TRBJ2-3; 9 bases are shared with TRBD1. Germline-derived CDR1 and CDR2 are ENHRY and SYGVKD. The V gene end was trimmed by 6 bases and the J gene end by 0 bases; junction bases not matched to a gene: 7. This CDR3 has 16 residues. The CDR3 DNA is TGTGCCATCAGCGATCCGGGACAGGGTAGCACAGATACGCAGTATTTT. Its protein product is CAISDPGQGSTDTQYF.

This chain joins TRBV6-6 and TRBJ2-7; D unresolved. V was cut by 6 bases and J by 1 base, with 7 bases left in between. CDR3 length equals 12 residues. From germline, CDR1 is MNHNY and CDR2 SVGAGI (reference sequence). CDR3 coding DNA: TGTGCCAGCAGCCTGACATCCTACGAGCAGTACTTC. Amino acids: CASSLTSYEQYF.